These T cell receptor beta chains were read from a single sample in a study of blood T cell repertoires in COVID-19. Generated by immunoSEQ multiplex PCR, the TCRdb table keeps only in-frame clones and is missing some. The sample contains about 36,000 clones, more than 60% of which appear only once. Sample: peripheral blood. These receptors were taken from a man between 60 and 75 years old with active COVID-19. Both conserved end residues are trimmed from each CDR3. The order of the fields is D gene, V gene, CDR3 protein. The D gene is left open where the match is weak.

TRBD2,TRBV5-4,ASSLAGGDTQY
NA,TRBV21-1,ASSPRCRASPNYGYT
TRBD1,TRBV7-9,ASSQTGGLDEQF
TRBD2,TRBV28,ASRWTSGDGEQY
TRBD2,TRBV10-2,ASSSGLAGTDTQY
TRBD1,TRBV6-5,ASSLQRGPYT
TRBD1,TRBV19,ASGGQGGEQY
TRBD1,TRBV7-9,ASSLAGTGGTEAF
TRBD1,TRBV30,AWSVLGQGGEKLF
NA,TRBV7-2,ASSLALASYNEQF
TRBD1,TRBV4-2,ASSQDGAGGGGYT
NA,TRBV21-1,ASSKTSGGRRTEAF
NA,TRBV6-5,ASTPGRNYGYT
TRBD1,TRBV28,ASSLTGRTDTQY
NA,TRBV14,ASSQAGLNYGYT
TRBD1,TRBV18,ASSLDGTETEAF
TRBD1,TRBV6-5,ASSYRTGGGYT
NA,TRBV7-2,ASSLSRVEQF
TRBD1,TRBV2,ASTETGKGYT
NA,TRBV5-8,ASSLVELNTEAF
TRBD1,TRBV11-2,ASSQTGDNQPQH
NA,TRBV11-2,ASSLGTAGLY
NA,TRBV18,ASSPTGTGYEQY
TRBD2,TRBV3-1/TRBV3-2,ASSWAGTSGKWEQY
NA,TRBV6-6,ASSSLAEQY
NA,TRBV5-6,ASSPGRGYGYT
NA,TRBV30,AWSGEETQY
NA,TRBV7-2,ASSPFGVGYSYEQY
NA,TRBV25-1,ASNYQGGAETQY
TRBD2,TRBV2,ASTYALAGPYNEQF
TRBD1,TRBV28,ASSSGTASNEKLF
TRBD2,TRBV28,ASSLLAGLLTGYNEQF